The subject of this entry is one TCR beta chain. This clonotype was picked up a small number of times. The target of this receptor is not known. One base away there is no much larger clone; base qualities are not given. The data were obtained in a study of T cells after yellow fever vaccination (dated by TCRdb to the late 2010s). Background on the whole study: The SMART-Seq v4 Ultra Low Input RNA kit was used to prepare libraries from fractions with low cell numbers. To follow T-cell clones before and after both primary and booster YFV17D yellow fever vaccination, bulk TCR alpha and beta repertoires underwent longitudinal sequencing. Two healthy male donors, one aged 18 to 30 and one aged 30 to 40 years, made up the cohort. Bulk PBMC replicates and cell subsets were isolated from blood drawn at multiple timepoints before and after both primary and secondary immunization. The investigation overall reported the following: Because only two donors were included in the study, the extent to which the findings can be generalized is limited. Most clones expanded after primary vaccination were re-detected after the booster (almost 98% of CD4 and approximately 85% of CD8), suggesting broad memory maintenance. A small fraction of clonotypes showed up in both the CD4 and CD8 compartments, probably as a result of convergent recombination. Compared with the primary T-cell response, the secondary T-cell response was weaker but faster, peaking on day 5 rather than day 15. Because abundant contaminating clonotypes from the bulk population could be contained in FACS-sorted repertoires, computational filtering was required.

The treatment or condition tag for this specimen amounts to: live attenuated yellow fever vaccine strain. At every blood-draw timepoint, two biological replicates of bulk PBMCs were collected. PBMCs were isolated from peripheral blood using a standard Ficoll-Paque protocol. TriZol was used to extract RNA from bulk PBMCs, CD4 and CD8 fractions, and dextramer-positive and dextramer-negative fractions. TCR cDNA was synthesized by 5'RACE template switching, which introduced a universal primer site and unique molecular identifiers. cDNA synthesis was primed from both the TCR alpha and TCR beta constant segments. Library amplification involved two PCR steps, and the second step added sample barcodes and sequencing adapters. Sequencing of libraries was done on Illumina HiSeq 2500 (2x100 bp) or NovaSeq (2x150 bp). In the authors' own workflow: MIGEC was used to demultiplex reads and collapse the reads into UMI consensus sequences, and MiXCR was used for V(D)J alignment. Vaccine-responding clonotypes were defined with edgeR using replicate PBMC samples, requiring FDR below 0.01 and a log2 fold change above 5 up to day 15. CD4 or CD8 identity was assigned to each bulk clonotype according to whether the clonotype was present at higher abundance in the sequenced CD4 repertoire or the sequenced CD8 repertoire. TCRdb itself trimmed the public reads at Q25 with fastp, ran MiXCR and retained productive beta chains. Merged by CDR3 protein, the rows form single entries marked with the most common genes and DNA. The V and J calls, along with clone size, are taken from TCRdb and not from the paper's own processing. The sample contains hundreds of thousands of distinct CDR3 sequences, about 19% of them found a single time. The leading ten clones occupy approximately 15% of the sample.

Germline trimming amounts to 1 base on V and 4 bases on J, with 8 as the count of junction bases outside the gene matches. According to the germline V gene, CDR1 reads SGHRS and CDR2 reads YFSETQ. The CDR3 has 15 amino acids, counting the end cysteine and phenylalanine. Of the read, only the CDR3 DNA is kept; its 45 bases are in frame from base 1. This sample comprised PBMCs, obtained 15 days after the yellow fever booster vaccination. This clonotype was sampled from a young man who received the YFV17D yellow fever vaccine. The sequence joins TRBV5-1 to TRBJ2-7, with 7 central nucleotides matching TRBD2. CDR3 region: CASSLMASGSYEQYF. The bases are TGCGCCAGCAGCTTGATGGCTAGCGGATCGTACGAGCAGTACTTC.